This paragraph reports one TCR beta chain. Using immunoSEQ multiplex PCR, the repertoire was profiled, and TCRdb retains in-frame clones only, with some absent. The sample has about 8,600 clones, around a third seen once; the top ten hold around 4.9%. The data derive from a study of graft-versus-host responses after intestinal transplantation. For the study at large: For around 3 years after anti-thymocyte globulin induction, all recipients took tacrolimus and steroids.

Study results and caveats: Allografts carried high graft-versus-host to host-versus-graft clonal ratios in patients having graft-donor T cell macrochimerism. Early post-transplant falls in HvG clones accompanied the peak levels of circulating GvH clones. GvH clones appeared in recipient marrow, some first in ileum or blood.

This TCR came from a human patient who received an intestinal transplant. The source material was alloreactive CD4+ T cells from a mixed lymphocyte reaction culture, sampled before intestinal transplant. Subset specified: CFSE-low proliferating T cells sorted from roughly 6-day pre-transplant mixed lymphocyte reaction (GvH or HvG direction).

The CDR3 reads CATSRPQGYNEQFF. CDR3 coding DNA: TGTGCCACCAGCAGACCACAGGGTTACAATGAGCAGTTCTTC. The chain recombines TRBV15 with TRBJ2-1; maybe TRBD1 (6 bases). Trimming removed 2 bases at V and 4 bases at J, with 9 bases between. This CDR3 contains 14 residues. CDR1 and CDR2 from the germline V gene are LNHNV and YYDKDF (reference sequence).